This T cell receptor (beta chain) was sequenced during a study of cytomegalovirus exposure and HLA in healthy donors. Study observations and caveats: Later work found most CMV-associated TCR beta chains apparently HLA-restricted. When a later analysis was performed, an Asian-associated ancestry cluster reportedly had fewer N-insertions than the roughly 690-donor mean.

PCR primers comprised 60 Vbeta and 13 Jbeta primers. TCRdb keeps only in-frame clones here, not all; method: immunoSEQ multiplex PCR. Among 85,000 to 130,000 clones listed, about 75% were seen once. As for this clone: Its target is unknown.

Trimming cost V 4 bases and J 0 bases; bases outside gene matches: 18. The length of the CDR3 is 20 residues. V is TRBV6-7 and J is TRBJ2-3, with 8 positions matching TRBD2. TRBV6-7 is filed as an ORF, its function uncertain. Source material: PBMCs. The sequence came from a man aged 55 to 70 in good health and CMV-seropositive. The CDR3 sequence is CASSCLSGTRDGGSTDTQYF. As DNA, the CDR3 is TGTGCCAGCAGTTGCTTATCAGGGACTAGGGATGGCGGAAGCACAGATACGCAGTATTTT.